The subject of this entry is one T cell receptor (beta chain). The sample belongs to a study of blood T cell repertoires in COVID-19. Profiling relied on immunoSEQ multiplex PCR, and the TCRdb table lists in-frame clones only, not all of them. The top ten hold roughly a sixth of the sample, which has 190,000 or so clones, 85% seen once. Assignments of participants to cohorts depended upon their own reported clinical history. Trimming cost V 4 bases and J 5 bases, with 20 bases left between them. This CDR3 has 16 amino acids. Germline loops: CDR1 SGHDN, CDR2 FVKESK. The sequence was collected from a man aged 35 to 55 who had recovered from COVID-19. This chain uses TRBV14 with TRBJ1-2, with a weak D call TRBD1 (6 bases). Specimen: PBMCs or T cells enriched from blood (not recorded which). CDR3 sequence: CASSLDAGQRFYGYTF. CDR3 nucleotides: TGTGCCAGCAGCCTCGATGCCGGACAGAGGTTTTATGGCTACACCTTC.